The present entry profiles one T cell receptor beta chain with its context. The target antigen is unknown. Researchers ran the PCR with 60 Vbeta and 13 Jbeta primers. Sequenced by immunoSEQ multiplex PCR; TCRdb stores in-frame clones only, minus some. Among approximately 140,000 clones, 70% to 85% were seen once, and the ten largest hold 1.9%. The CDR3 length is 13 residues. Per the germline V gene, CDR1 is SGHRS and CDR2 is YFSETQ. With 1 base removed from V and 7 bases from J, the gap between germline ends came to 11 bases. This record comes from a study of cytomegalovirus exposure and HLA in healthy donors. Study results and limitations: No immune exposure information besides CMV serostatus was available. Published work reported that the classifier diagnosed cytomegalovirus status with high specificity and sensitivity. When the data were analyzed later, several of the most significant clusters appeared to be linked to common viral pathogens.

This chain joins TRBV5-1 and TRBJ1-1; maybe TRBD1 (6 bases). The sequencing input was PBMCs. This clonotype was sampled from a woman aged 40 to 50 in good health and CMV-seronegative. CDR3 sequence (DNA): TGCGCCAGCAGCTTGTACAGGGAATATGAAGCTTTCTTT. Its translation is CASSLYREYEAFF.